One and the same sample provided the 13 T cell receptor beta chains below, sequenced in a study of technical replicates of blood from a handful of donors. The table came from immunoSEQ multiplex PCR; TCRdb's copy has only in-frame clones and leaves some out. The table records about 49,000 clones, 80% to 95% of them present only once. Material: PBMCs. All receptors derive from a human donor in good health. Some clones in this sample may be carry-over from other donors' samples.

The chain has TRBV27 and TRBJ2-7, with unresolved D. The germline V and J ends were trimmed by 0 bases and 6 bases, with 9 bases remaining between them. The germline V gene has CDR1 MNHEY and CDR2 SMNVEV (reference sequence). CDR3 length equals 13 residues. This chain's CDR3 is CASSLSTRLEQYF. The CDR3 nucleotides are TGTGCCAGCAGTTTATCGACACGGCTCGAGCAGTACTTC.

Written as DNA, the CDR3 is TGTGCCAGCAGTTTTGCGGGACAGTTGATCTATGGCTACACCTTC. It specifies CASSFAGQLIYGYTF. This sequence joins TRBV28 and TRBJ1-2; 7 positions match TRBD1. J lost 4 bases, V lost 3 bases, and 8 bases had no gene match. CDR3 length: 15 residues. The germline CDR1 and CDR2 sequences are MDHEN and SYDVKM.

CDR3 amino acids: CASSTGTSGGELFF. The CDR3 nucleotides read TGCGCCAGCAGCACTGGGACTAGCGGCGGGGAGCTGTTTTTT. The chain links TRBV5-1 to TRBJ2-2, with TRBD2 matching over 11 bases. V trimming: 4 bases; J trimming: 7 bases; junction bases outside the gene matches: 3. From germline, CDR1 is SGHRS and CDR2 YFSETQ. The CDR3 runs to 14 residues. The full variable domain, in which reference TRBV5-1 and TRBJ2-2 provide the parts outside the CDR3, is KAGVTQTPRYLIKTRGQQVTLSCSPISGHRSVSWYQQTPGQGLQFLFEYFSETQRNKGNFPGRFSGRQFSNSRSEMNVSTLELGDSALYLCASSTGTSGGELFFGEGSRLTVL.

This rearrangement joins TRBV4-1 to TRBJ2-7; D is undetermined. Germline CDR1 reads MGHRA; CDR2 reads YSYEKL. With 0 bases removed from V and 2 bases from J, the gap between germline ends came to 17 bases. The CDR3 totals 17 residues. This chain's CDR3 is CASSQDYESSRAYEQYF. CDR3 nucleotides: TGCGCCAGCAGCCAAGATTACGAGTCCTCACGGGCCTACGAGCAGTACTTC.

V gene TRBV10-3 combines with J gene TRBJ1-1; D may be TRBD1 (5 bases). Trimming stripped 7 bases from V and 4 bases from J, with 25 bases between. Germline V lookup: CDR1 ENHRY, CDR2 SYGVKD. The length of the CDR3 is 17 residues. The CDR3 loop is CAIKSSNSRRAATEAFF. The CDR3 DNA sequence: TGTGCCATCAAGAGTTCCAACTCTCGCAGGGCGGCCACTGAAGCTTTCTTT.

This chain connects TRBV11-2 to TRBJ1-2; tentatively, D is TRBD1 (5 bases). V lost 1 base and J lost 8, with 17 bases in between. This CDR3 is built from 15 residues. CDR1 and CDR2 from the germline V gene are SGHAT and FQNNGV. The CDR3 loop is CASSLVGGVLGGYTF. CDR3 bases: TGTGCCAGCAGCTTAGTGGGGGGGGTTCTAGGAGGCTACACCTTC.

The rearrangement joins TRBV25-1 to TRBJ1-1, with TRBD1 as a possible D gene (5 bases). Germline loops: CDR1 MGHDK, CDR2 SYGVNS. Trimming shortened V by 1 base and J by 10 bases, and 10 bases separated the two germline ends. The CDR3 is made up of 12 amino acids. The CDR3 DNA follows: TGTGCCAGCAGTGAATTCGGGGGAGGAGCTTTCTTT. It codes for CASSEFGGGAFF.

In DNA form, the CDR3 reads TGTGCCAGCAGTTTATCCCGGGGATCACCCCTCCACTTT. Its protein is CASSLSRGSPLHF. V gene TRBV27 combines with J gene TRBJ1-6; no reliable D call. Trimming removed 0 bases at V and 10 bases at J, with 7 bases between. Germline V gives CDR1 MNHEY, CDR2 SMNVEV (reference sequence). The CDR3 sequence is 13 residues long.

The chain links TRBV29-1 to TRBJ2-7; 7 nucleotides align to TRBD2. The CDR3 spans 13 residues. The trim removed 7 bases at V and 3 bases at J, leaving 9 bases unmatched. Germline CDR1 and CDR2: SQVTM and ANQGSEA. The CDR3 here is CSAMSRGDYEQYF. As DNA, the CDR3 is TGCAGCGCCATGAGTCGGGGGGACTACGAGCAGTACTTC.

The chain carries TRBV7-2 and TRBJ2-3; D uncertain. Trimming removed 5 bases from V and 1 base from J, with 7 bases in between. CDR3 length equals 13 residues. Germline-derived CDR1 and CDR2 are SGHTA and FQGNSA. In DNA form, the CDR3 reads TGTGCCAGCAGCCTTATCCGCACAGATACGCAGTATTTT. This gives the protein CASSLIRTDTQYF.

The chain uses TRBV6-5 and TRBJ1-4, with a possible D match to TRBD1 (5 bases). CDR3 length: 13 amino acids. Germline V lookup: CDR1 MNHEY, CDR2 SVGAGI. Deletions cut 8 bases from V and 5 bases from J, with 12 bases between. The CDR3 sequence is CASGPGVNEKLFF. The CDR3 DNA sequence: TGTGCCAGCGGCCCGGGGGTCAATGAAAAACTGTTTTTT.

This clone was counted a few times. The chain couples TRBV30 to TRBJ2-4, with no clear D. V was shortened by 1 base and J by 0 bases, with 10 bases between the two germline ends. The length of the CDR3 is 15 residues. Germline assignment: CDR1 GTSNPN and CDR2 SVGIG (reference sequence). The DNA for the CDR3 is TGTGCCTGGAGTGGTCAACTCCTAGCCAAAAACATTCAGTACTTC. Amino acid sequence: CAWSGQLLAKNIQYF.

The rearrangement uses TRBV19 and TRBJ1-1; a weak D match, TRBD1 (5 bases). V was clipped by 7 bases and J by 5 bases, with 14 bases between them. The CDR3 extends over 13 amino acids. Per the germline V gene, CDR1 is LNHDA and CDR2 is SQIVND (reference sequence). The CDR3 loop reads CASTTWGVTEAFF. The CDR3 DNA sequence: TGTGCCAGTACCACCTGGGGGGTGACTGAAGCTTTCTTT.